This is a list of T cell receptor beta chains from one sample in a study of regulatory T cells in long-lasting Graves disease. MiXCR was run by TCRdb on the multiplex PCR reads, yielding one entry per CDR3 protein. Among around 460,000 distinct CDR3 sequences listed, approximately 23% were seen once. This sample comprised peripheral blood mononuclear cells (PBMCs), obtained when the disease was refractory, from a patient treated with antithyroid drugs. These receptors were collected from a female donor with Graves disease. Both conserved end residues are part of each CDR3. The D gene is left open where the match is weak. Clone size is not always given. Where it is, it says once, few, many or a class for expanded clones.

V gene: TRBV6-1
J gene: TRBJ2-2
D gene: .
clone size: many
CDR3 DNA: TGTGCCACCGAAGGGCACAGCCTCACCGGGGAGCTGTTTTTT
CDR3 protein: CATEGHSLTGELFF

V gene: TRBV6-1
J gene: TRBJ1-5
D gene: .
clone size: .
CDR3 DNA: TGTGCCAGCAGTGAAAGGGGAAATCAGCCCCAGCATTTT
CDR3 protein: CASSERGNQPQHF

V gene: TRBV6-1
J gene: TRBJ1-4
D gene: .
clone size: many
CDR3 DNA: TGTGCCAGCCGGGATGTTACCGGCGGCGAAAAACTGTTTTTT
CDR3 protein: CASRDVTGGEKLFF

V gene: TRBV9
J gene: TRBJ2-2
D gene: .
clone size: .
CDR3 DNA: TGTGCCGCAGTGCGGGGAACCGGGGAGCTGTTTTTT
CDR3 protein: CAAVRGTGELFF

V gene: TRBV12-3/TRBV12-4
J gene: TRBJ1-2
D gene: .
clone size: few
CDR3 DNA: TGTGCCAGCAGTTTCTTACCTACGTATGGCTACACCTTC
CDR3 protein: CASSFLPTYGYTF

V gene: TRBV7-2
J gene: TRBJ2-5
D gene: .
clone size: .
CDR3 DNA: TGTGCCAGCAGCCCCCGGGGGTTAACCCAAGAGACCCAGTACTTC
CDR3 protein: CASSPRGLTQETQYF

V gene: TRBV12-3/TRBV12-4
J gene: TRBJ2-1
D gene: .
clone size: .
CDR3 DNA: TGTGCCAGCAGCCCGAACCAGGGTGATGAGCAGTTCTTC
CDR3 protein: CASSPNQGDEQFF

V gene: TRBV20-1
J gene: TRBJ1-5
D gene: .
clone size: .
CDR3 DNA: TGCAGTGCCAACCGGGACGCGACCTATCAGCCCCAGCATTTT
CDR3 protein: CSANRDATYQPQHF

V gene: TRBV27
J gene: TRBJ1-2
D gene: .
clone size: many
CDR3 DNA: TGTGCCAGCAGTCCACGGCAGCACCTCTATGGCTACACCTTC
CDR3 protein: CASSPRQHLYGYTF

V gene: TRBV6-5
J gene: TRBJ1-1
D gene: .
clone size: .
CDR3 DNA: TGTGCCAGCAGTTACTCGCCGGGGGCGCGCACTGAAGCTTTCTTT
CDR3 protein: CASSYSPGARTEAFF

V gene: TRBV24-1
J gene: TRBJ2-6
D gene: TRBD1
clone size: few
CDR3 DNA: TGTGCCACCAGTGACCCCGGGACAGGGGGCATCTCTGGGGCCAACGTCCTGACTTTC
CDR3 protein: CATSDPGTGGISGANVLTF

V gene: TRBV9
J gene: TRBJ1-4
D gene: .
clone size: few
CDR3 DNA: TGTGCCAGCAGCTTAGACGGGGGATCAACTAATGAAAAACTGTTTTTT
CDR3 protein: CASSLDGGSTNEKLFF

V gene: TRBV24-1
J gene: TRBJ1-1
D gene: TRBD1
clone size: many
CDR3 DNA: TGTGCCACCAGTGAGACGGGACAGAGAACTGAAGCTTTCTTT
CDR3 protein: CATSETGQRTEAFF

V gene: TRBV15
J gene: TRBJ1-2
D gene: TRBD1
clone size: once
CDR3 DNA: TGTGCCACCAGCTCCGGGACAGGGGGTTTCTATGGCTACACCTTC
CDR3 protein: CATSSGTGGFYGYTF